This is a list of T cell receptor beta chains from one sample in a study of CD8 T cells in ankylosing spondylitis. A single record per CDR3 protein comes from TCRdb applying MiXCR to the 5' RACE reads. The repertoire includes almost 45,000 distinct CDR3 sequences, roughly 11% of them detected once, and 1.2% to 1.5% sits in the top ten. Sequenced input: blood, either unsorted or a sorted T cell fraction (not recorded which). The origin of the receptors is a male donor with ankylosing spondylitis or in good health (not recorded which). Each CDR3 is given with its conserved first and last residue. The order of the fields is J gene, V gene, clone size, D gene, CDR3 DNA, CDR3 protein. A D gene is named only where the DNA matches it firmly. The size field is filled for only some rows; it gives once, few, many or a size class.

>TRBJ2-3|TRBV12-3/TRBV12-4|many|-
TGTGCCAGCAGCCCGACCAGAATGACGACAGATACGCAGTATTTT
CASSPTRMTTDTQYF
>TRBJ2-5|TRBV27|few|TRBD1
TGTGCCAGCAGTTTATTGGGGACAGGGGTGGAGACCCAGTACTTC
CASSLLGTGVETQYF
>TRBJ2-7|TRBV5-5|many|-
TGTGCCAGCAGCTTCGGGACATTCTACGAGCAGTACTTC
CASSFGTFYEQYF
>TRBJ1-2|TRBV28|many|-
TGTGCCATCCGGACCGCAGATGGCTACACCTTC
CAIRTADGYTF
>TRBJ2-3|TRBV12-3/TRBV12-4|many|-
TGTGCCAGCAGATGGACTAGCACAGATACGCAGTATTTT
CASRWTSTDTQYF
>TRBJ2-2|TRBV30|few|-
TGTGCCTGGAGTTCTACAGGGTACACCGGGGAGCTGTTTTTT
CAWSSTGYTGELFF
>TRBJ2-2|TRBV20-1|medium-sized|-
TGCAGTGCTAGCAAGGGGAAATTTGAGGAGCTGTTTTTT
CSASKGKFEELFF
>TRBJ2-5|TRBV24-1|many|-
TGTGCCACCCAAGGAGGGTGGGGGGAGACCCAGTACTTC
CATQGGWGETQYF
>TRBJ1-5|TRBV12-3/TRBV12-4|many|-
TGTGCCAGCAGTTTAGCGGCGGACACCTTTCAGCATTTT
CASSLAADTFQHF
>TRBJ2-1|TRBV6-2/TRBV6-3|-|-
TGTGCCAGCGGGGACTCTTTCTCCTACAATGAGCAGATCTTC
CASGDSFSYNEQIF
>TRBJ1-4|TRBV7-8|-|-
TGTGCCAGCAGCTCTAGTACTGCAACTAATGAAAAACTGTTTTTT
CASSSSTATNEKLFF
>TRBJ1-2|TRBV29-1|many|-
TGCAGCGTTGAAGATCGCACAGCTAACTATGGCTACACCTTC
CSVEDRTANYGYTF
>TRBJ2-1|TRBV5-1|-|-
TGCGCCAGCAAAAGGGGGGGCTCTAATGAGCAGTTCTTC
CASKRGGSNEQFF
>TRBJ2-7|TRBV18|few|-
TGTGCCAGCTCACCGGGCGGGGACCGATTTTCCTACGAGCAGTACTTC
CASSPGGDRFSYEQYF
>TRBJ2-7|TRBV6-1|few|-
TGTGCCAGCAGTGAATGGGGCAGGATACCCTACGAGCAGTACTTC
CASSEWGRIPYEQYF
>TRBJ2-3|TRBV7-9|few|TRBD1
TGTGCCAGCAGCGACAGGGGGCGCAAAGCCACAGATACGCAGTATTTT
CASSDRGRKATDTQYF
>TRBJ1-2|TRBV29-1|many|-
TGCAGCGTTGAAGAGACGGGGTATGGCTACACCTTC
CSVEETGYGYTF
>TRBJ1-6|TRBV10-3|few|-
TGTGCCACCGATCAGGGAAACGGGGGACTCAGCTCCTATAATTCACCCCTCCACTTT
CATDQGNGGLSSYNSPLHF
>TRBJ2-6|TRBV24-1|-|-
TGTGCCACCAGTGACGGTCCCGACTCTGGGGCCAACGTCCTGACTTTC
CATSDGPDSGANVLTF
>TRBJ2-1|TRBV5-1|many|-
TGCGCCAGCAGCTTGGTTACTCCAGGGATCGATGAGCAGTTCTTC
CASSLVTPGIDEQFF
>TRBJ1-5|TRBV12-3/TRBV12-4|many|-
TGTGCCAGCAGTTTCAGGAGGCTTCAGCCCCAGCATTTT
CASSFRRLQPQHF
>TRBJ1-2|TRBV7-9|-|-
TGTGCCAGCAGCTTACCAGGGTCGCCAATTGAGGACTATGGCTACACCTTC
CASSLPGSPIEDYGYTF
>TRBJ2-4|TRBV5-1|many|-
TGCGCCAGCAGCTTGGATGACGGGAGAAACATTCAGTACTTC
CASSLDDGRNIQYF
>TRBJ1-1|TRBV5-1|many|-
TGCGCCAGCATGGGAGAGAACACTGAAGCTTTCTTT
CASMGENTEAFF
>TRBJ1-4|TRBV7-2|-|TRBD1
TGTGCCAGCAGCTTAGGGGGACAGGTCTTGGAAAAACTGTTTTTT
CASSLGGQVLEKLFF
>TRBJ1-1|TRBV6-1|many|-
TGTGCCAGCAACAATTATCTAGGGGGGACCACTGAAGCTTTCTTT
CASNNYLGGTTEAFF
>TRBJ1-5|TRBV20-1|few|-
TGCAGTGCTGCCCAGGGGATCACTCAGCCCCAGCATTTT
CSAAQGITQPQHF
>TRBJ2-1|TRBV5-5|-|-
TGTGCCAGCAGCTGGGACAATGAGCAGTTCTTC
CASSWDNEQFF
>TRBJ1-1|TRBV12-3/TRBV12-4|many|-
TGTGCCAGCACCCAAGGGGGGCGATTCAGAGCTTTCTTT
CASTQGGRFRAFF
>TRBJ1-2|TRBV3-1|-|TRBD1
TGTGCCAGCAGCCAGGCGACAGGGATTGGGGGCTACACCTTC
CASSQATGIGGYTF
>TRBJ2-7|TRBV5-1|many|-
TGCGCCAGCAGCTTGTTTTCCGGGTTCTCCGTGGGGGACCTCGGGGAGCAGTACTTC
CASSLFSGFSVGDLGEQYF
>TRBJ1-5|TRBV5-1|many|TRBD1
TGCGCCAGCAGCCCGGGGACAGTTAATGGTCAGCCCCAGCATTTT
CASSPGTVNGQPQHF
>TRBJ2-4|TRBV16|many|-
TGTGCCAGCAGCCAAAGACTTTGGCTCGGGCACTTC
CASSQRLWLGHF
>TRBJ1-4|TRBV12-3/TRBV12-4|many|-
TGTGCCAGTAGGGGTGAAAAACTGTTTTTT
CASRGEKLFF
>TRBJ2-3|TRBV20-1|many|TRBD2
TGCAGTGCTCCGATCGTTTTCCTAGCGGGGGCCCTGCAGTATTTT
CSAPIVFLAGALQYF
>TRBJ1-1|TRBV3-1|many|-
TGTGCCAGCAGCCAAGGGGATTGGGGGAACACTGAAGCTTTCTTT
CASSQGDWGNTEAFF
>TRBJ1-3|TRBV12-3/TRBV12-4|many|TRBD1
TGTGCCAGCAGTATTAATATCGGGACAGTCGGTGGAAACACCATATATTTT
CASSINIGTVGGNTIYF
>TRBJ1-4|TRBV10-3|-|-
TGTGCCATCAGTGACCCCCGGAGGGCGGGGACTGAAAAACTGTTTTTT
CAISDPRRAGTEKLFF
>TRBJ2-1|TRBV20-1|few|-
TGCAGTGCTCGGGACCCCGACCGCAGCTCCTACAATGAGCAGTTCTTC
CSARDPDRSSYNEQFF
>TRBJ2-1|TRBV10-3|many|TRBD1
TGTGCCACCCTGCCGGGACAGGGGTACAATGAGCAGTTCTTC
CATLPGQGYNEQFF
>TRBJ1-1|TRBV29-1|few|-
TGCAGCGCCTTCCGACAGGCGGCCACTGAAGCTTTCTTT
CSAFRQAATEAFF
>TRBJ2-2|TRBV7-2|few|-
TGTGCCAGCAGCTTAGCGGTCAGTAACACCGGGGAGCTGTTTTTT
CASSLAVSNTGELFF
>TRBJ2-2|TRBV10-3|many|TRBD1
TGTGCCATCAGGGACAGGGGGCGAACCGGGGAGCTGTTTTTT
CAIRDRGRTGELFF
>TRBJ1-2|TRBV29-1|-|TRBD1
TGCAGCGTTGGGCAGGGGGAAATCTATGGCTACACCTTC
CSVGQGEIYGYTF